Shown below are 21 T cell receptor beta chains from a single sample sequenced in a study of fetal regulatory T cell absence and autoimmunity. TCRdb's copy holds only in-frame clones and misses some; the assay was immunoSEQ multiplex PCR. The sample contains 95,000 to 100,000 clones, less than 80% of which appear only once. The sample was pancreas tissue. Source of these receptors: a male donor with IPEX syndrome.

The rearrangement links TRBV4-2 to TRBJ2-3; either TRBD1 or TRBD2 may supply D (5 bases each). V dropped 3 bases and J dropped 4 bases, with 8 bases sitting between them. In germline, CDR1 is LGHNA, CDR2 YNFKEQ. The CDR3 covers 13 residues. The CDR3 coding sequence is TGTGCCAGCAGCCACCCGGGACCAGATACGCAGTATTTT. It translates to CASSHPGPDTQYF.

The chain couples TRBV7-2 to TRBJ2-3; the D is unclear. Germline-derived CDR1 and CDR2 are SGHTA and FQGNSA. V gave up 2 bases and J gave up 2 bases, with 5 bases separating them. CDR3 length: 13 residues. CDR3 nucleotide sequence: TGTGCCAGCAGCTTATACGACACAGATACGCAGTATTTT. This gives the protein CASSLYDTDTQYF.

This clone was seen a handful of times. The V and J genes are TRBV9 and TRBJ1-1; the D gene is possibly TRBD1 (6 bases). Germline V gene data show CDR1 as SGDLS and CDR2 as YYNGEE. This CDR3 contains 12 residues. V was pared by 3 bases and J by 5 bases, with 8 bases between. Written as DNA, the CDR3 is TGTGCCAGCAGCGATCAGGGGACTGAAGCTTTCTTT. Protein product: CASSDQGTEAFF.

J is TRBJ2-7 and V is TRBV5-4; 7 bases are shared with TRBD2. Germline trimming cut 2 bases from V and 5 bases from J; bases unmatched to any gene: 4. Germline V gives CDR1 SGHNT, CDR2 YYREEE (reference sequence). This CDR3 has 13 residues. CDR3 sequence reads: CASSFVGGDEQYF. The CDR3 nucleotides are TGTGCCAGCAGCTTCGTTGGGGGGGACGAGCAGTACTTC.

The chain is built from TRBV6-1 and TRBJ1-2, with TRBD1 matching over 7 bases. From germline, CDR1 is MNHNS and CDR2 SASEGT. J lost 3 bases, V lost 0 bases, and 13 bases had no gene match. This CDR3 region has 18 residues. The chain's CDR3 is CASSEAAPGTANYYGYTF. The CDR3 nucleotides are TGTGCCAGCAGTGAAGCGGCCCCCGGGACAGCAAATTACTATGGCTACACCTTC.

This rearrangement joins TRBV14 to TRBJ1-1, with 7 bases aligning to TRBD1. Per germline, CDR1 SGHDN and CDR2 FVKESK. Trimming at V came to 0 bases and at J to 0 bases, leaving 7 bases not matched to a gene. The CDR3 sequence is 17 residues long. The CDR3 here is CASSQEGPDRLNTEAFF. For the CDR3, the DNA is TGTGCCAGCAGCCAAGAGGGGCCGGACAGGTTGAACACTGAAGCTTTCTTT.

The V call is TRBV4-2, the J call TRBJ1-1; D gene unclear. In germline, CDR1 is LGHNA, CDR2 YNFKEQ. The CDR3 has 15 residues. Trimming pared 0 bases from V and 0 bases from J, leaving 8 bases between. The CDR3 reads CASSQEPALNTEAFF. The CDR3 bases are TGTGCCAGCAGCCAAGAACCAGCCCTGAACACTGAAGCTTTCTTT.

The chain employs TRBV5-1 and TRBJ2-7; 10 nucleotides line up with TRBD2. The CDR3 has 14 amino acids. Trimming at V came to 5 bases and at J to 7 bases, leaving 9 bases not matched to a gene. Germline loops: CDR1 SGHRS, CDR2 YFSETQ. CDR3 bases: TGCGCCAGCAGGCTAGCGGGAGAGAATTGGGAGCAGTACTTC. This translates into CASRLAGENWEQYF.

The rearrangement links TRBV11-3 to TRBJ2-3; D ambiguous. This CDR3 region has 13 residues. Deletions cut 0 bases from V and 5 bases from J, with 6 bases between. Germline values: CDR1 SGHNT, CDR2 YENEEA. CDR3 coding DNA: TGTGCCAGCAGCTTAGAATGGGGAGATACGCAGTATTTT. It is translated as CASSLEWGDTQYF.

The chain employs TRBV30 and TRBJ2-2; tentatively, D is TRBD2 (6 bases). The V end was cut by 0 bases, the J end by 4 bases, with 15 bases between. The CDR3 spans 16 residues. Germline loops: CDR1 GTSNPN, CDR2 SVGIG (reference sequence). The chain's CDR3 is CAWSVGEVLVTGELFF. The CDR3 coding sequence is TGTGCCTGGAGTGTAGGGGAGGTGTTGGTCACCGGGGAGCTGTTTTTT.

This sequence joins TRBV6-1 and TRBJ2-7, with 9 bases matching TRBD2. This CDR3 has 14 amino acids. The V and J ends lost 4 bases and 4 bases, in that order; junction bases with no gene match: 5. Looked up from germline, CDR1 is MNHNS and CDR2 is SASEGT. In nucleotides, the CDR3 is TGTGCCAGCAGTGGGGGGACTAGCAGATACGAGCAGTACTTC. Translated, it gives CASSGGTSRYEQYF.

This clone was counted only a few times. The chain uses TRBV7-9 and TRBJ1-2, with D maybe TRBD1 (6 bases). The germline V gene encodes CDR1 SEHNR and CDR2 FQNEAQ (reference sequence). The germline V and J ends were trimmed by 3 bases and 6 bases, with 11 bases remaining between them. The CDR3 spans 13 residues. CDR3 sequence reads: CASSFPGANGYTF. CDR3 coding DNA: TGTGCCAGCAGCTTCCCGGGGGCGAATGGCTACACCTTC.

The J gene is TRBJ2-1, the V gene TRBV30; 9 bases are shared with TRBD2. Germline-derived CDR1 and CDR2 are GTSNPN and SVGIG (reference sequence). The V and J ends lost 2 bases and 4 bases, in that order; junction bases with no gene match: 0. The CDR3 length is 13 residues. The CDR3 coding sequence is TGTGCCTGGAGTAGCGGGGGGTACAATGAGCAGTTCTTC. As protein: CAWSSGGYNEQFF.

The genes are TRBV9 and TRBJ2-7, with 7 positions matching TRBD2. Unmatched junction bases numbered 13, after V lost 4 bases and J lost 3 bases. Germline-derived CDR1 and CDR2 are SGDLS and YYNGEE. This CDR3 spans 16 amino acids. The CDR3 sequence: CASSPGPGGVFYEQYF. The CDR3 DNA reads TGTGCCAGCAGCCCAGGTCCGGGGGGTGTGTTCTACGAGCAGTACTTC. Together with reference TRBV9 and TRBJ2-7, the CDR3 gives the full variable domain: DSGVTQTPKHLITATGQRVTLRCSPRSGDLSVYWYQQSLDQGLQFLIQYYNGEERAKGNILERFSAQQFPDLHSELNLSSLELGDSALYFCASSPGPGGVFYEQYFGPGTRLTVT.

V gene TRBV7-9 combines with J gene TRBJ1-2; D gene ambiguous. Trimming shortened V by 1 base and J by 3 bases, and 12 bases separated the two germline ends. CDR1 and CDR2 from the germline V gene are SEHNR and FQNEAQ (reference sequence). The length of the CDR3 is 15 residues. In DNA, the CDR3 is TGTGCCAGCAGCTTAGTTAGGCAGCCCTACTATGGCTACACCTTC. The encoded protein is CASSLVRQPYYGYTF. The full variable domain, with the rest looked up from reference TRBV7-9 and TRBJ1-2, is DTGVSQNPRHKITKRGQNVTFRCDPISEHNRLYWYRQTLGQGPEFLTYFQNEAQLEKSRLLSDRFSAERPKGSFSTLEIQRTEQGDSAMYLCASSLVRQPYYGYTFGSGTRLTVV.

The CDR3 DNA is TGTGCCAGCAGCGCCCCCGGGACCGACACCGGGGAGCTGTTTTTT. Protein product: CASSAPGTDTGELFF. The rearrangement joins TRBV9 to TRBJ2-2; either TRBD1 or TRBD2 may supply D (5 bases each). Germline loops: CDR1 SGDLS, CDR2 YYNGEE. The CDR3 spans 15 residues. Trimming shortened V by 3 bases and J by 3 bases, and 12 bases separated the two germline ends.

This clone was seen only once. The CDR3 loop is CASSVEGNGELFF. In nucleotides, the CDR3 is TGTGCCAGCAGCGTAGAGGGGAACGGGGAGCTGTTTTTT. The gene calls are TRBV9 and TRBJ2-2, with D possibly being TRBD1 (5 bases). The germline V gene encodes CDR1 SGDLS and CDR2 YYNGEE. Trimming pared 0 bases from V and 7 bases from J, leaving 7 bases between. The CDR3 consists of 13 residues.

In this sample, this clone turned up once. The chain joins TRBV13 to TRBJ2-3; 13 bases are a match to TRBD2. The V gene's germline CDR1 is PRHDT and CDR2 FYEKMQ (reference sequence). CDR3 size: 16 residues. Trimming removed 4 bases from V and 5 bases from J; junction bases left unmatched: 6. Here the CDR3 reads CASSSTSGGWEDTQYF. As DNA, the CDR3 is TGTGCCAGCAGCTCGACTAGCGGGGGGTGGGAAGATACGCAGTATTTT.

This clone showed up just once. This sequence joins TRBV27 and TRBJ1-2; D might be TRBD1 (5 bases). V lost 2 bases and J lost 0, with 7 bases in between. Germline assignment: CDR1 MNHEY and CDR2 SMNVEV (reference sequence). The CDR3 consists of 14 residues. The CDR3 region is CASSLTGANYGYTF. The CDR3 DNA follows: TGTGCCAGCAGTTTAACAGGAGCTAACTATGGCTACACCTTC.

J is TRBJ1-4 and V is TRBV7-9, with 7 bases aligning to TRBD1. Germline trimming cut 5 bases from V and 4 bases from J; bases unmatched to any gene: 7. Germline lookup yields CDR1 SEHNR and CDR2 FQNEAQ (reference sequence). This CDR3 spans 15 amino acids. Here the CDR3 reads CASSPNRGGNEKLFF. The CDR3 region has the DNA TGTGCCAGCAGCCCTAACAGGGGCGGTAATGAAAAACTGTTTTTT.

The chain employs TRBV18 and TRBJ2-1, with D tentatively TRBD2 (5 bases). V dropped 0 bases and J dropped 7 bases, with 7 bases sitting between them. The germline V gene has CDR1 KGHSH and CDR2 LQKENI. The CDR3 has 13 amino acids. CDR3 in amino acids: CASSPPGDNEQFF. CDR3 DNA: TGTGCCAGCTCACCACCGGGAGATAATGAGCAGTTCTTC.